The 15 T cell receptor beta chains below were found in one sample sequenced in a study of beta chain features in type 1 diabetes. Sequenced material consisted of expressed TCRB transcripts (all of the isolated RNA was reverse transcribed). Sequenced by immunoSEQ multiplex PCR; TCRdb stores in-frame clones only, minus some. The data show over 350,000 clones, more than 13% seen once. Sequencing input: naive CD4+ T cells from blood. These receptors all come from a woman between 18 and 29 years old in good health.

This clone has more than one count but fewer than ten. The chain has TRBV30 and TRBJ2-5, with 14 bases fitting TRBD2. The ends lost 1 base at V and 4 bases at J; junction bases unmatched: 5. This CDR3 contains 16 residues. Germline V lookup: CDR1 GTSNPN, CDR2 SVGIG (reference sequence). CDR3 DNA: TGTGCCTGGAGTGCCGGGACTAGCGGGAGCGGAGAGACCCAGTACTTC. It codes for CAWSAGTSGSGETQYF.

The chain employs TRBV6-5 and TRBJ2-5, with TRBD1 matching over 9 bases. The length of the CDR3 is 14 residues. Per germline, CDR1 MNHEY and CDR2 SVGAGI. V dropped 6 bases and J dropped 4; count of bases not matched to a gene: 6. In DNA form, the CDR3 reads TGTGCCAGCAGAGGGACAGGGAGGGGAGAGACCCAGTACTTC. This codes for CASRGTGRGETQYF.

The rearrangement links TRBV19 to TRBJ2-7; a weak D match, TRBD1 (6 bases). Germline V gives CDR1 LNHDA, CDR2 SQIVND (reference sequence). The ends were cut back, 5 bases at V and 3 bases at J, with 17 bases in the middle. The CDR3 has 15 amino acids. The CDR3: CASSPRTAVVYEQYF. The CDR3 DNA reads as TGTGCCAGTAGTCCCCGGACAGCCGTGGTCTACGAGCAGTACTTC. The full variable domain, completed using reference TRBV19 and TRBJ2-7, is DGGITQSPKYLFRKEGQNVTLSCEQNLNHDAMYWYRQDPGQGLRLIYYSQIVNDFQKGDIAEGYSVSREKKESFPLTVTSAQKNPTAFYLCASSPRTAVVYEQYFGPGTRLTVT.

This clone was observed a few times. V and J are TRBV18 and TRBJ2-4; D perhaps matches TRBD2 (6 bases). Trimming left V 3 bases short and J 10 bases short, with 13 bases between. Germline-derived CDR1 and CDR2 are KGHSH and LQKENI. This CDR3 is 13 amino acids long. CDR3 in amino acids: CASSPPGLEIQYF. CDR3 sequence (DNA): TGTGCCAGCTCACCTCCGGGACTGGAAATTCAGTACTTC.

V gene TRBV28 combines with J gene TRBJ2-5; 7 bases map to TRBD1. Germline loops: CDR1 MDHEN, CDR2 SYDVKM. Unmatched junction bases numbered 11, after V lost 2 bases and J lost 8 bases. CDR3 length: 15 amino acids. In DNA form, the CDR3 reads TGTGCCAGCAGTTTACCGGCTGGCAGACAGGGCACCCAGTACTTC. It translates to CASSLPAGRQGTQYF.

This clone came up a few times. The rearrangement uses TRBV30 and TRBJ2-2; no clear D gene. Germline loops: CDR1 GTSNPN, CDR2 SVGIG (reference sequence). This CDR3 is 15 amino acids long. Between the trimmed V and J ends, which lost 2 bases and 6 bases, there was a span of 16 bases. The CDR3 loop reads CAWSIPRGFPGELFF. CDR3 bases: TGTGCCTGGAGTATCCCAAGAGGTTTCCCCGGGGAGCTGTTTTTT. Based on the CDR3 plus reference TRBV30 and TRBJ2-2, the full variable domain is SQTIHQWPATLVQPVGSPLSLECTVEGTSNPNLYWYRQAAGRGLQLLFYSVGIGQISSEVPQNLSASRPQDRQFILSSKKLLLSDSGFYLCAWSIPRGFPGELFFGEGSRLTVL.

This clone was detected a few times. The chain recombines TRBV7-2 with TRBJ1-4; 7 bases map to TRBD1. This CDR3 has 15 amino acids. Trimming took 5 bases from V and 4 from J; bases not matched to a gene: 7. Germline assignment: CDR1 SGHTA and CDR2 FQGNSA. This chain's CDR3 is CASSPTQGNNEKLFF. CDR3 nucleotides: TGTGCCAGCAGCCCGACACAGGGGAATAATGAAAAACTGTTTTTT.

This clone was recorded a few times. The chain is built from TRBV4-3 and TRBJ2-1; 8 nucleotides line up with TRBD1. Germline V lookup: CDR1 LGHNA, CDR2 YSLEER. This CDR3 spans 16 amino acids. V gave up 3 bases and J gave up 0 bases; unmatched junction bases: 4. This chain's CDR3 is CASSQTGAVSYNEQFF. CDR3 coding DNA: TGCGCCAGCAGCCAGACAGGGGCCGTCTCCTACAATGAGCAGTTCTTC.

V gene TRBV28 combines with J gene TRBJ2-7, with 12 positions matching TRBD1. The germline V gene has CDR1 MDHEN and CDR2 SYDVKM. J was trimmed by 2 bases and V by 5 bases; bases with no gene match: 7. This CDR3 has 16 amino acids. The CDR3 DNA follows: TGTGCCAGCAGTATGATAGGGACAGGGGGCACCTACGAGCAGTACTTC. Amino acid sequence: CASSMIGTGGTYEQYF.

The chain joins TRBV13 to TRBJ1-2, with D tentatively TRBD1 (5 bases). CDR1 PRHDT and CDR2 FYEKMQ come from the germline V gene (reference sequence). The germline V and J ends were trimmed by 1 base and 1 base, with 22 bases remaining between them. The CDR3 has 19 residues. The CDR3 nucleotides are TGTGCCAGCAGCTTAGAAAACAGGTTCGCGGGAGCTTTTAACTATGGCTACACCTTC. Protein sequence: CASSLENRFAGAFNYGYTF.

In its sample, this clone was seen a few times. This rearrangement joins TRBV15 to TRBJ2-1; TRBD2 matches at 8 bases. The junction had 6 bases not matched to a gene; V was cut back by 5 bases and J by 6 bases. CDR1 is LNHNV and CDR2 is YYDKDF in the germline V gene (reference sequence). The CDR3 is 14 amino acids. The CDR3 bases are TGTGCCACCAGCCGACTAGCGCGCGCCAATGAGCAGTTCTTC. Its protein is CATSRLARANEQFF.

The genes are TRBV28 and TRBJ1-2; no firm D call. Germline CDR1 is MDHEN and CDR2 is SYDVKM. V was pared by 2 bases and J by 8 bases, with 18 bases between. The CDR3 loop spans 15 amino acids. The CDR3 DNA is TGTGCCAGCAGTTTAGGAGGCCAGAAAAATAGGGGCTACACCTTC. Its translation: CASSLGGQKNRGYTF.

In its sample, this clone was seen a few times. V usage is TRBV27 and J usage is TRBJ2-6, with TRBD1 identical over 7 bases. CDR1 and CDR2 from the germline V gene are MNHEY and SMNVEV (reference sequence). V trimming: 7 bases; J trimming: 9 bases; junction bases outside the gene matches: 9. This CDR3 is 14 amino acids long. CDR3 sequence (DNA): TGTGCCAGCACCCCCACAGGGGAAGGCAACGTCCTGACTTTC. It specifies CASTPTGEGNVLTF.

The V call is TRBV5-1, the J call TRBJ2-7; a possible D gene is TRBD1 (5 bases). Trimming stripped 0 bases from V and 4 bases from J, with 5 bases between. This CDR3 spans 12 amino acids. Germline values: CDR1 SGHRS, CDR2 YFSETQ. CDR3 sequence: CASSLEGYEQYF. The DNA of the CDR3 is TGCGCCAGCAGCTTGGAGGGGTACGAGCAGTACTTC.

The table lists this clone with a few counts. V usage is TRBV7-2 and J usage is TRBJ2-2; possibly TRBD1 for D (6 bases). CDR3 length: 16 residues. The germline CDR1 and CDR2 sequences are SGHTA and FQGNSA. V lost 0 bases and J lost 0, with 8 bases in between. DNA for the CDR3: TGTGCCAGCAGCTTAGCGCCAGGGGCGAACACCGGGGAGCTGTTTTTT. The encoded protein is CASSLAPGANTGELFF.